This entry features one TCR beta chain sequence. Its specificity is unknown. One end of the junction fails to match germline, which may point to a read error. Scientists amplified the TCR beta CDR3 regions from RNA transcripts. In the first round, RT-PCR was carried out with HTBI primers, and a multiplex PCR formed the second round. Each CDR3 protein gets one entry after TCRdb re-called the multiplex PCR reads with MiXCR. The sample includes over a million distinct CDR3 sequences, roughly two fifths of them seen just once. CDR3 length: 14 amino acids. Looked up from germline, CDR1 is MNHNS and CDR2 is SASEGT. The data are from a study of Graves' ophthalmopathy and Graves' hyperthyroidism. Study-wide context: Ophthalmopathy not arising within 18 months of follow-up defined hyperthyroidism as stable.

Study-wide points: The model reached around 66% sensitivity and about 72% specificity for predicting ophthalmopathy progression. Among thyroid clonotypes expanded above 0.001 frequency, most also appeared in blood.

This sequence joins TRBV6-1 and TRBJ2-7; D possibly corresponds to TRBD2 (6 bases). The sequencing sample was made of peripheral blood or thyroid tissue (not recorded which). The sequence was collected from an adult man with Graves' hyperthyroidism. The CDR3 here is CAISPGLGGYEQHF. The CDR3 nucleotides read TGTGCCATCAGCCCGGGGTTGGGGGGTTACGAGCAGCACTTC.